One and the same sample provided the 17 T cell receptor beta chains below, sequenced in a study of Ad26.COV2.S vaccination and SARS-CoV-2 variants. Indicated treatment: some 20 received Ad26.COV2.S at low or high dose, single or two shots; about 5 received placebo; per-sample allocation not given. Following the first vaccine or placebo injection, samples were taken on day 63. The data were produced by immunoSEQ multiplex PCR, yet TCRdb's version contains in-frame clones alone and is incomplete. The sample has hundreds of thousands of clones, about 89% seen once. The material sequenced was peripheral blood, taken in a trial of Ad26.COV2.S vaccine versus placebo. All receptors come from a person aged 18-60 years who received the Ad26.COV2.S COVID-19 vaccine or a placebo.

This clone was recorded a few times. This chain joins TRBV4-2 and TRBJ2-2; D is uncertain. Deletions cut 1 base from V and 4 bases from J, with 4 bases between. The CDR3 runs 13 residues. Germline V CDR1 and CDR2: LGHNA, YNFKEQ. CDR3 sequence reads: CASSQGATGELFF. CDR3 in DNA: TGTGCCAGCAGCCAAGGGGCCACCGGGGAGCTGTTTTTT.

The chain has TRBV19 and TRBJ1-4, with no clear D. V lost 1 base and J lost 7, with 16 bases in between. CDR3 size: 16 residues. CDR1 LNHDA and CDR2 SQIVND come from the germline V gene (reference sequence). The CDR3 protein is CASSIALANIGEKLFF. As DNA, the CDR3 is TGTGCCAGTAGTATAGCCCTAGCGAACATTGGTGAAAAACTGTTTTTT.

The V and J genes are TRBV9 and TRBJ1-3; D is uncertain. V lost 6 bases and J lost 0, with 10 bases in between. This CDR3 comprises 14 residues. Germline loops: CDR1 SGDLS, CDR2 YYNGEE. CDR3: CASTPTNSGNTIYF. The CDR3 coding sequence is TGTGCCAGCACCCCAACTAACTCTGGAAACACCATATATTTT.

The rearrangement links TRBV12-2 to TRBJ2-5. TRBV12-2 is noted as a pseudogene. The CDR3 runs to 13 residues. The CDR3 protein is CASRLADEETQYF. The CDR3, as DNA: TGTGCAAGTCGCTTAGCGGATGAGGAGACCCAGTACTTC.

This clone was detected only a few times. This chain joins TRBV3-1 (or the pseudogene TRBV3-2) and TRBJ1-5; D is ambiguous. The CDR3 is 16 residues long. V lost 1 base and J 1 base, leaving 11 bases between the germline ends. CDR1 and CDR2 (germline): LGHDT, YNNKEL (reference sequence). The CDR3 is CASSQGEGLSNQPQHF. For the CDR3, the DNA is TGTGCCAGCAGCCAAGGAGAGGGCTTGAGCAATCAGCCCCAGCATTTT.

The chain combines TRBV6-6 with TRBJ1-2; D not resolved. CDR3 size: 14 residues. V shed 5 bases and J shed 4 bases, with 14 bases lying between them. Germline-derived CDR1 and CDR2 are MNHNY and SVGAGI (reference sequence). The chain's CDR3 is CASSPGAAGYGYTF. In DNA, the CDR3 is TGTGCCAGCAGTCCCGGAGCAGCGGGCTATGGCTACACCTTC.

This chain uses TRBV5-6 with TRBJ2-7; no clear D. Trimming cost V 1 base and J 2 bases, with 13 bases left between them. Germline lookup yields CDR1 SGHDT and CDR2 YYEEEE. The CDR3 has 15 amino acids. In DNA form, the CDR3 reads TGTGCCAGCAGCTTGTTTACGACGGTAACCTACGAGCAGTACTTC. Amino acid sequence: CASSLFTTVTYEQYF.

V usage is TRBV19 and J usage is TRBJ1-2, with D possibly TRBD1 on 6 matching bases. This CDR3 comprises 13 residues. V was pared by 7 bases and J by 2 bases, with 11 bases between. The germline gives CDR1 LNHDA, CDR2 SQIVND (reference sequence). This CDR3 reads CASTRTANYGYTF. CDR3 DNA: TGTGCCAGTACCAGGACAGCAAACTATGGCTACACCTTC.

The rearrangement links TRBV4-2 to TRBJ2-7, with D perhaps given as TRBD1 or TRBD2 (5 bases each). This CDR3 spans 17 amino acids. Germline V gives CDR1 LGHNA, CDR2 YNFKEQ. The V and J ends lost 4 bases and 4 bases respectively, with 23 bases between them. The CDR3 protein is CASSPLGAGAARYEQYF. DNA of the CDR3: TGTGCCAGCAGCCCCCTCGGGGCAGGAGCCGCCAGGTACGAGCAGTACTTC.

The V and J genes are TRBV5-6 and TRBJ2-1; tentatively, D is TRBD2 (6 bases). V lost 3 bases and J 6 bases, leaving 10 bases between the germline ends. In germline, CDR1 is SGHDT, CDR2 YYEEEE. The CDR3 runs to 13 residues. In DNA, the CDR3 is TGTGCCAGCAGCTCGGGACTGACCAATGAGCAGTTCTTC. Its translation: CASSSGLTNEQFF.

The V and J genes are TRBV12-3 or TRBV12-4 and TRBJ1-2, with D uncertain. V dropped 3 bases and J dropped 8 bases, with 10 bases sitting between them. The CDR3 sequence is 12 residues long. The CDR3 loop reads CASSFGPGGYTF. CDR3 bases: TGTGCCAGCAGTTTTGGACCCGGGGGCTACACCTTC.

The chain is built from TRBV9 and TRBJ1-1; the D gene is possibly TRBD1 (6 bases). The CDR3 has 13 amino acids. V gave up 0 bases and J gave up 4 bases, with 7 bases separating them. Germline CDR1 reads SGDLS; CDR2 reads YYNGEE. Here the CDR3 DNA reads TGTGCCAGCAGCGTAGACAGGGCCACTGAAGCTTTCTTT. It yields the protein CASSVDRATEAFF.

This chain links TRBV6-2 or TRBV6-3 with TRBJ1-5; unclear D gene. The V end lost 1 base, the J end lost 5 bases, and 9 bases lay between the germline ends. This CDR3 has 14 amino acids. Germline V gene data show CDR1 as MNHEY and CDR2 as SVGEGT. CDR3 DNA sequence: TGTGCCAGCAGTTACTATCCAGACCATCAGCCCCAGCATTTT. Its protein product is CASSYYPDHQPQHF.

The chain carries TRBV18 and TRBJ2-1, with 10 bases identical to TRBD2. Germline values: CDR1 KGHSH, CDR2 LQKENI. Trimming removed 2 bases from V and 8 bases from J; junction bases left unmatched: 6. The CDR3 length is 15 residues. The CDR3 reads CASSPSQRGGDEQFF. CDR3 DNA: TGTGCCAGCTCACCATCCCAGCGGGGGGGCGATGAGCAGTTCTTC.

The chain has TRBV18 and TRBJ1-2; 10 nucleotides agree with TRBD1. V gave up 5 bases and J gave up 0 bases; unmatched junction bases: 3. Germline V CDR1 and CDR2: KGHSH, LQKENI. CDR3 size: 15 residues. CDR3 residues: CASSSGQGANYGYTF. For the CDR3, the DNA is TGTGCCAGCTCATCCGGACAGGGGGCTAACTATGGCTACACCTTC.

This clone was detected only once. Other DNA sequences in this specimen translate into the identical CDR3. The chain links TRBV9 to TRBJ1-3; no clear D. V gave up 0 bases and J gave up 2 bases, with 6 bases separating them. Germline V gives CDR1 SGDLS, CDR2 YYNGEE. The CDR3 has 14 amino acids. CDR3 DNA sequence: TGTGCCAGCAGCGTAGCCGGGGCTGGAAACACCATATATTTT. Protein product: CASSVAGAGNTIYF.

This clone was counted once. The CDR3 region is CASGVLLATDTQYF. The CDR3 DNA reads as TGTGCCAGTGGCGTCCTCCTTGCCACAGATACGCAGTATTTT. The V gene is TRBV2, the J gene TRBJ2-3; D remains ambiguous. There are 14 residues in the CDR3. In germline, CDR1 is SNHLY, CDR2 FYNNEI. Trimming left V 9 bases short and J 2 bases short, with 15 bases between.